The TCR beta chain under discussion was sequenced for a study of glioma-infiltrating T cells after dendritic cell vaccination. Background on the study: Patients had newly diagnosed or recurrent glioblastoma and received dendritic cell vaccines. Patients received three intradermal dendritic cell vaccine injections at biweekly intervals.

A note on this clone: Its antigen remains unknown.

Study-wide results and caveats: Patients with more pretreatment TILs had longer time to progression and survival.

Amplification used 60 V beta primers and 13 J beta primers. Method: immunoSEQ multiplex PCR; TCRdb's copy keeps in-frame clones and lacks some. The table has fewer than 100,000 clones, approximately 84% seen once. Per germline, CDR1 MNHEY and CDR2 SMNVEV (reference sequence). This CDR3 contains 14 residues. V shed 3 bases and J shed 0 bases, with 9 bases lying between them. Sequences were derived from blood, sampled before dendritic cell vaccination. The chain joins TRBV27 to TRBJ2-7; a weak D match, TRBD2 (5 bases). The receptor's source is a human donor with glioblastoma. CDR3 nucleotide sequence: TGTGCCAGCAGTTTTGCGGGCCTCTCCTACGAGCAGTACTTC. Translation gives CASSFAGLSYEQYF.